These T cell receptor beta chains were read from a single sample in a study of T cells in Graves' hyperthyroidism and ophthalmopathy. TCRdb processed the multiplex PCR reads anew with MiXCR; each CDR3 protein has one entry. This table holds approximately 560,000 distinct CDR3 sequences, 15% to 19% found once. The sample comprised blood. These TCRs come from a woman aged 25-40 years with Graves' hyperthyroidism. CDR3s include the opening cysteine and the closing phenylalanine or tryptophan. Each record gives: V gene, J gene, CDR3 length, clone size, CDR3 protein. Clone size is not always given. Where it is, it says once, few, many or a class for expanded clones.

v_gene: TRBV24-1
j_gene: TRBJ2-5
len: 13
abundance: .
CDR3aa: CATSDHPGETQYF

v_gene: TRBV20-1
j_gene: TRBJ2-7
len: 14
abundance: once
CDR3aa: CSATMRQGTYEQYF

v_gene: TRBV7-2
j_gene: TRBJ2-2
len: 14
abundance: few
CDR3aa: CATRTSGRSRELFF

v_gene: TRBV3-1
j_gene: TRBJ1-1
len: 14
abundance: .
CDR3aa: CASSPARGVTEAFF

v_gene: TRBV10-3
j_gene: TRBJ1-5
len: 14
abundance: .
CDR3aa: CAISEDISNQPQHF

v_gene: TRBV28
j_gene: TRBJ2-1
len: 13
abundance: many
CDR3aa: CASSFGVADEQFF

v_gene: TRBV7-2
j_gene: TRBJ2-7
len: 14
abundance: few
CDR3aa: CASSLALASGEQYF

v_gene: TRBV12-3/TRBV12-4
j_gene: TRBJ2-7
len: 14
abundance: .
CDR3aa: CASSLWGAGNEQYF

v_gene: TRBV10-3
j_gene: TRBJ2-3
len: 11
abundance: few
CDR3aa: CAISGRDTQYF

v_gene: TRBV28
j_gene: TRBJ1-6
len: 16
abundance: .
CDR3aa: CASSDPQPSYNSPLHF

v_gene: TRBV7-2
j_gene: TRBJ2-7
len: 15
abundance: once
CDR3aa: CASSLSTSGIYEQYF

v_gene: TRBV28
j_gene: TRBJ2-5
len: 13
abundance: many
CDR3aa: CASSYRGQETQYF

v_gene: TRBV18
j_gene: TRBJ1-4
len: 17
abundance: .
CDR3aa: CASSPFDRGGVSEKLFF

v_gene: TRBV20-1
j_gene: TRBJ1-1
len: 14
abundance: many
CDR3aa: CSARKPRGDTEAFF

v_gene: TRBV20-1
j_gene: TRBJ2-1
len: 13
abundance: few
CDR3aa: CSAGGGRRDEQFF

v_gene: TRBV5-4
j_gene: TRBJ2-7
len: 16
abundance: .
CDR3aa: CASSRGGGSTSYEQYF

v_gene: TRBV28
j_gene: TRBJ2-7
len: 13
abundance: many
CDR3aa: CASSPSSPVEQYF

v_gene: TRBV28
j_gene: TRBJ1-5
len: 19
abundance: many
CDR3aa: CASSLGGTGVVYSNQPQHF

v_gene: TRBV2
j_gene: TRBJ1-1
len: 14
abundance: many
CDR3aa: CASSVGHPNTEAFF

v_gene: TRBV12-3/TRBV12-4
j_gene: TRBJ2-1
len: 15
abundance: many
CDR3aa: CASRPEAGLSHEQFF

v_gene: TRBV18
j_gene: TRBJ1-2
len: 17
abundance: few
CDR3aa: CASSPPQGGYTNYGYTF

v_gene: TRBV10-3
j_gene: TRBJ2-1
len: 15
abundance: .
CDR3aa: CAISDSGTEYNEQFF

v_gene: TRBV7-2
j_gene: TRBJ1-1
len: 13
abundance: many
CDR3aa: CASSRSRDTEAFF

v_gene: TRBV10-3
j_gene: TRBJ2-7
len: 12
abundance: .
CDR3aa: CAISEMGDEQYF

v_gene: TRBV20-1
j_gene: TRBJ1-5
len: 14
abundance: few
CDR3aa: CSARVGTGSSPQHF

v_gene: TRBV20-1
j_gene: TRBJ2-1
len: 15
abundance: many
CDR3aa: CSARSSSGGTNEQFF

v_gene: TRBV6-4
j_gene: TRBJ1-1
len: 13
abundance: .
CDR3aa: CASSAQGGSEAFF

v_gene: TRBV5-1
j_gene: TRBJ1-1
len: 16
abundance: .
CDR3aa: CASSLARTGSNTEAFF

v_gene: TRBV30
j_gene: TRBJ2-2
len: 13
abundance: many
CDR3aa: CAWTGGGYGELFF

v_gene: TRBV19
j_gene: TRBJ2-4
len: 11
abundance: .
CDR3aa: CASNGAGVQYF

v_gene: TRBV6-8
j_gene: TRBJ2-2
len: 15
abundance: .
CDR3aa: CASSRGLAKAGELFF

v_gene: TRBV28
j_gene: TRBJ2-5
len: 14
abundance: many
CDR3aa: CASSFGQGNETQYF

v_gene: TRBV29-1
j_gene: TRBJ2-1
len: 16
abundance: .
CDR3aa: CSANRGLAGTYNEQFF

v_gene: TRBV11-2
j_gene: TRBJ2-7
len: 13
abundance: .
CDR3aa: CASTYGDNYEQYF

v_gene: TRBV6-2/TRBV6-3
j_gene: TRBJ2-3
len: 13
abundance: .
CDR3aa: CASSQDSPDTQYF

v_gene: TRBV20-1
j_gene: TRBJ2-7
len: 17
abundance: many
CDR3aa: CSARGVGGQTKGYEQYF

v_gene: TRBV12-3/TRBV12-4
j_gene: TRBJ2-7
len: 14
abundance: .
CDR3aa: CASSSYRGVDEQYF

v_gene: TRBV2
j_gene: TRBJ2-2
len: 13
abundance: .
CDR3aa: CASCIGGPGELFF

v_gene: TRBV27
j_gene: TRBJ2-1
len: 12
abundance: many
CDR3aa: CASGRVNDEQFF

v_gene: TRBV5-1
j_gene: TRBJ2-2
len: 16
abundance: many
CDR3aa: CASSLLLATNTGELFF

v_gene: TRBV2
j_gene: TRBJ2-5
len: 16
abundance: .
CDR3aa: CASSLLGAGGPETQYF

v_gene: TRBV28
j_gene: TRBJ1-4
len: 16
abundance: few
CDR3aa: CASSLILGLDNEKLFF

v_gene: TRBV2
j_gene: TRBJ2-7
len: 14
abundance: .
CDR3aa: CASRTGGYSYEQYF

v_gene: TRBV3-1
j_gene: TRBJ1-5
len: 15
abundance: many
CDR3aa: CASSHRYPSNQPQHF

v_gene: TRBV9
j_gene: TRBJ2-7
len: 13
abundance: few
CDR3aa: CASSEEGQIEQYF